Listed below are T cell receptor beta chains from one sample, sequenced in a study of blood T cell repertoires in COVID-19. Data came from immunoSEQ multiplex PCR; TCRdb stores just in-frame clones and leaves some out. Seen here are around 300,000 clones, over 75% observed once, and the top ten hold about 1%. Input material: PBMCs or T cells enriched from blood (not recorded which). The receptor set was obtained from a woman in her 30s who had recovered from COVID-19. The CDR3 runs from the conserved cysteine through the conserved F or W.

v_gene | CDR3aa
TRBV19 | CASSTPLGYTF
TRBV9 | CASSSSTEAFF
TRBV5-5 | CASSVTGYSPLHF
TRBV5-8 | CASSLAPRFYGYTF
TRBV5-1 | CASSLARLGGSWTDTQYF
TRBV2 | CASSSSGNQPQHF
TRBV5-6 | CASSLGQTFMATF
TRBV27 | CASSGTGGIQPQHF
TRBV4-3 | CASSQDLAGGIGQFF
TRBV7-8 | CASSFGSTSTDTQYF
TRBV28 | CASSLIRGQAFF
TRBV19 | CASSMRIFQTQYF
TRBV29-1 | CSVEASTDTQYF
TRBV24-1 | CATSGTGPSRGYTF
TRBV5-1 | CASSGGQGLYSPLHF
TRBV28 | CASSLLGGEAYGYTF
TRBV28 | CASSLLRQGGRNIQYF
TRBV10-3 | CAISTSGMVTDTQYF
TRBV7-3 | CASSLRGSDTQYF
TRBV27 | CASSFRQGKAFF
TRBV6-6 | CASSLRGQLIEQFF
TRBV5-1 | CASSFGGSGSGANVLTF
TRBV28 | CASSYTVTGRSTDTQYF
TRBV5-6 | CASSLGQDYGYTF
TRBV28 | CASSQLGLLGAEKLFF
TRBV27 | CASSTIGQGDTGELFF
TRBV27 | CASSSLLAPSSYEQYF
TRBV6-5 | CASSYGAGLPNYGYTF
TRBV28 | CASSLFWGGAYEQYF
TRBV30 | CAWSAPDRDLSGNTIYF
TRBV7-9 | CASSFGQAYYNEQFF
TRBV6-5 | CASSYRTAGWPEAFF
TRBV28 | CASKYTGGMYEQYF
TRBV28 | CASSDALGLANTIYF
TRBV6-2/TRBV6-3 | CASSYFGGSNEKLFF
TRBV7-9 | CASRLGSTDTQYF
TRBV30 | CAWSSRGQVSGNTIYF
TRBV6-1 | CASSEFPGTYTEAFF
TRBV2 | CASGRQHVGNQPQHF
TRBV9 | CASRSGVDYGYTF
TRBV7-9 | CASSPLRLHTGELFF
TRBV5-1 | CASSPSEDTQYF
TRBV2 | CASSPLPGGQVYGYTF
TRBV19 | CASSIGGPPGSGPLHF
TRBV5-3 | CARSSDRACHNSNQPQHF
TRBV3-1/TRBV3-2 | CASSRGLAGGQETQYF
TRBV6-2/TRBV6-3 | CASSYDEGSYGYTF
TRBV7-2 | CASSWRGGGETDTQYF
TRBV5-5 | CASSLMGGHQPQHF
TRBV28 | CASTPHGGSTDTQYF
TRBV27 | CASRTTGGDGLLLGYNEQFF
TRBV21-1 | CASSKDPPAGTSYEQYF
TRBV10-3 | CAISGLADEQYF
TRBV23-1 | CASLSGTEYYSNQPQHF
TRBV5-1 | CASKLAAYNEQFF
TRBV12-3/TRBV12-4 | CASSLVGNQPQHF
TRBV7-9 | CASSSYRGHYNEQFF
TRBV19 | CASSPQGQIYGYTF
TRBV24-1 | CATSDLRRGGGSNQPQHF
TRBV5-1 | CASSLEGTTNYGYTF